What follows describes a single TCR beta chain. Its antigen is not yet known. One base away there is no much larger clone; base qualities are not given. These data are taken from a study of control samples from healthy donors and cancer patients (TCRdb year 2020). The library was produced with the immunoSEQ multiplex PCR assay. The table comes from immuneACCESS by way of TCRdb, which keeps in-frame sequences with V and J called. Part of the clones is missing from these tables; in studies checked, under half for an unresolved V gene and the rest for unknown reasons. Recorded for this sample are around 170,000 clones; almost 90% of them occurred a single time. The top ten hold nearly 5% of the sample. According to the germline V gene, CDR1 reads SGHAT and CDR2 reads FQNNGV. V drops 1 base and J drops 6 bases, leaving 9 bases in between. Inclusive of the bounding cysteine and phenylalanine, the CDR3 is 13 residues long. Only the CDR3 portion is preserved as DNA: 39 bases, with reading frame beginning at the first base.

The receptor was derived from a woman aged 25 to 39 in good health. Specimen: blood. The sequence is built from TRBV11-2 and TRBJ2-5; a tentative D call is TRBD2 (5 bases match). The nucleotide sequence is given as TGTGCCAGCAGCTTAGGACTAAGGAAGACCCAGTACTTC. It translates to CASSLGLRKTQYF.